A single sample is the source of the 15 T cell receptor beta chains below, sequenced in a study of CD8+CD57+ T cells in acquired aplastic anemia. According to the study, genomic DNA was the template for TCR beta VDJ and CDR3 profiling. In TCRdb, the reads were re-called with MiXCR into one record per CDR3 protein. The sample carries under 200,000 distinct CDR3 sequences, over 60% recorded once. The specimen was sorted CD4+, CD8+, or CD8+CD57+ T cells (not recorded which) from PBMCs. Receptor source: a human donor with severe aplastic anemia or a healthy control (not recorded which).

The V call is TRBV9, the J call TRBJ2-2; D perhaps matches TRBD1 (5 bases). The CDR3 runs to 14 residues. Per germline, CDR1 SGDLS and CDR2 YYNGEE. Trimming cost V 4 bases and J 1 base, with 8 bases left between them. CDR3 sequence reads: CASSSRENTGELFF. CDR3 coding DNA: TGTGCCAGCAGCTCCAGGGAGAACACCGGGGAGCTGTTTTTT.

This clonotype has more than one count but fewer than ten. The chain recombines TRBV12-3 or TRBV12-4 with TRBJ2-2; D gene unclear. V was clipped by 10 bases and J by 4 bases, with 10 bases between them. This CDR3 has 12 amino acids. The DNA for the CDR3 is TGTGCCATCAGCGAGCGCACCGGGGAGCTGTTTTTT. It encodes CAISERTGELFF.

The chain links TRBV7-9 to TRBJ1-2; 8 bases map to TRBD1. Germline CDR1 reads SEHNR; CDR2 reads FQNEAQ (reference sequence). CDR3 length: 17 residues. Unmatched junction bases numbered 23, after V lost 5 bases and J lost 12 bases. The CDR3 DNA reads TGTGCCAGCAGCCAGAGGACAGGGACGGAGTATAAGGCCCGAAACACCTTC. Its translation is CASSQRTGTEYKARNTF.

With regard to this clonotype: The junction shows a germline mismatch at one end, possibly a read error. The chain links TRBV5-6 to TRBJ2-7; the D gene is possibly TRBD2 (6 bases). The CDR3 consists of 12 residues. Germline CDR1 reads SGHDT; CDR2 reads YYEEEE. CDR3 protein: CASSQGLYERYF. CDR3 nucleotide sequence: TGTGCCAGCAGCCAGGGACTCTACGAGCGGTACTTC.

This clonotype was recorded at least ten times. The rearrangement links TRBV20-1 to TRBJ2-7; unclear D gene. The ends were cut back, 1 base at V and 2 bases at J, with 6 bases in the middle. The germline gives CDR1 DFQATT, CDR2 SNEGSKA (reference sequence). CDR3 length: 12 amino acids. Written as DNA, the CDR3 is TGCAGTGCTAGAGCCCAGACCTACGAGCAGTACTTC. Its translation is CSARAQTYEQYF.

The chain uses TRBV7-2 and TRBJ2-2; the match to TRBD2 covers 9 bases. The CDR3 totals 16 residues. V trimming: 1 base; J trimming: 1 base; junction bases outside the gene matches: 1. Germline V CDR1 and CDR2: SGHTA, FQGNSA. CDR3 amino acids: CASSLEAGGNTGELFF. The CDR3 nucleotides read TGTGCCAGCAGCTTAGAAGCGGGGGGGAACACCGGGGAGCTGTTTTTT.

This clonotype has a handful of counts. The CDR3 sequence: CSQTGANTEQYF. The CDR3 coding sequence is TGCAGTCAGACCGGGGCCAATACCGAGCAGTACTTC. The V gene is TRBV20-1, the J gene TRBJ2-7, with D perhaps given as TRBD1 or TRBD2 (5 bases each). In germline, CDR1 is DFQATT, CDR2 SNEGSKA (reference sequence). The V end lost 8 bases, the J end lost 6 bases, and 17 bases lay between the germline ends. The CDR3 has 12 residues.

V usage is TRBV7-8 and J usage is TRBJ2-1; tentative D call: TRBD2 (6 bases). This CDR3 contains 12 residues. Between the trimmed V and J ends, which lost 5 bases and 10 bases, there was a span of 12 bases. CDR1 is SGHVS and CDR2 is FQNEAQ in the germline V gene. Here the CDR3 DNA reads TGTGCCAGCAGCCCGGGGACTCTAGAGCAGTTCTTC. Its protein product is CASSPGTLEQFF.

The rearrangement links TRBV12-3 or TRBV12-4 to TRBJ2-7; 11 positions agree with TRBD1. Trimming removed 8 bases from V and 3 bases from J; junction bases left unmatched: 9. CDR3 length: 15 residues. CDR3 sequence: CASAPGGTGGYEQYF. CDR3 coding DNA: TGTGCCAGCGCACCCGGAGGGACAGGGGGCTACGAGCAGTACTTC.

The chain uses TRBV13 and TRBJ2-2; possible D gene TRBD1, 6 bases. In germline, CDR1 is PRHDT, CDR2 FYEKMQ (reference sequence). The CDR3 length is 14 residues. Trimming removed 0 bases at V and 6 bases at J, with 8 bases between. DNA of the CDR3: TGTGCCAGCAGCTTAGGACAGGGCGCCGGGGAGCTGTTTTTT. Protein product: CASSLGQGAGELFF.

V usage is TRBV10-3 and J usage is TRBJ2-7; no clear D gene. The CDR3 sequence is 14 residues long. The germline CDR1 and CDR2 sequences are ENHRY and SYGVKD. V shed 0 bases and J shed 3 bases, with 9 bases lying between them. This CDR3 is CAISESGQFYEQYF. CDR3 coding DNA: TGTGCCATCAGTGAGTCGGGCCAATTCTACGAGCAGTACTTC.

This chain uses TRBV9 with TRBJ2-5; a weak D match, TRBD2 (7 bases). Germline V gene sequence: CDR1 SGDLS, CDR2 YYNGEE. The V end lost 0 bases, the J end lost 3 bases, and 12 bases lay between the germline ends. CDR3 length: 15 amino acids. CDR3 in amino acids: CASSVGGGGEETQYF. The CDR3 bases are TGTGCCAGCAGCGTAGGAGGGGGGGGTGAAGAGACCCAGTACTTC.

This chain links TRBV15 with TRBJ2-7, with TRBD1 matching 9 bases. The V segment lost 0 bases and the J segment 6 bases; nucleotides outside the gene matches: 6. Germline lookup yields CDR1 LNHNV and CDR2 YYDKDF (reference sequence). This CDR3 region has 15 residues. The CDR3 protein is CATSRDGQGLFEQYF. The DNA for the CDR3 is TGTGCCACCAGCAGAGATGGACAGGGGCTCTTCGAGCAGTACTTC. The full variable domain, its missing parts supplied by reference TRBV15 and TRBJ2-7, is DAMVIQNPRYQVTQFGKPVTLSCSQTLNHNVMYWYQQKSSQAPKLLFHYYDKDFNNEADTPDNFQSRRPNTSFCFLDIRSPGLGDTAMYLCATSRDGQGLFEQYFGPGTRLTVT.

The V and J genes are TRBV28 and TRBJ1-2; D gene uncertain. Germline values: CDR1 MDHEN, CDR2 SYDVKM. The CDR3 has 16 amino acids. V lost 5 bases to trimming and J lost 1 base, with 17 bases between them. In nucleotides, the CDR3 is TGTGCCAGCAGTCCCGTGCAGGCCGGGGTTAACTATGGCTACACCTTC. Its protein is CASSPVQAGVNYGYTF.

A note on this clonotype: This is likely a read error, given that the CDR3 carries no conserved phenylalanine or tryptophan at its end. The CDR3 spells CASSETGGTSGNTIYL. In nucleotides, the CDR3 is TGTGCCAGCAGTGAGACAGGGGGCACCTCTGGAAACACCATATATCTT. V usage is TRBV25-1 and J usage is TRBJ1-3; 10 bases line up with TRBD1. The junction had 2 bases not matched to a gene; V was cut back by 3 bases and J by 0 bases. This CDR3 region has 16 residues. The germline CDR1 and CDR2 sequences are MGHDK and SYGVNS.